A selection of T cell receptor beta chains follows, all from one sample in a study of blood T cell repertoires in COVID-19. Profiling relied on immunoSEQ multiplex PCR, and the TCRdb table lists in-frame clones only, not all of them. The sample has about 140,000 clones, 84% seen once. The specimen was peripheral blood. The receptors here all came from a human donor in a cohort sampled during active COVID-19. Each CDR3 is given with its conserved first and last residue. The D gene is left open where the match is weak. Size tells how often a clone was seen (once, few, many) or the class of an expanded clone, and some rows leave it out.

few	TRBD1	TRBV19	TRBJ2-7	CASKRQGANEQYF	TGTGCCAGTAAGAGACAGGGGGCGAACGAGCAGTACTTC
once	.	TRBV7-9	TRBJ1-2	CASSTGMEPYGYTF	TGTGCCAGCAGCACTGGAATGGAGCCCTATGGCTACACCTTC
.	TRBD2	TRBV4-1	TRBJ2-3	CASSQPGLGADTQYF	TGCGCCAGCAGCCAACCGGGACTAGGTGCAGATACGCAGTATTTT
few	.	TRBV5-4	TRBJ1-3	CASSLPAGSGNTIYF	TGTGCCAGCAGCTTGCCCGCCGGCTCTGGAAACACCATATATTTT
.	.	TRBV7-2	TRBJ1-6	CASSQRQQRNSPLHF	TGTGCCAGCAGCCAAAGACAGCAAAGAAATTCACCCCTCCACTTT
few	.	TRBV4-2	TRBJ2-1	CASSKDLHNEQFF	TGTGCCAGCAGCAAGGACTTGCACAATGAGCAGTTCTTC
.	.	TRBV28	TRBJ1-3	CASGRISGNTIYF	TGTGCCAGCGGCAGGATCTCTGGAAACACCATATATTTT
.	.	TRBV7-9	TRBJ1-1	CASSLATSDKAFF	TGTGCCAGCAGCTTAGCGACTTCCGATAAAGCTTTCTTT
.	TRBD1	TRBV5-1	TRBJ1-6	CASSLGDRGSNSPLHF	TGCGCCAGCAGCTTGGGGGACAGGGGCAGTAATTCACCCCTCCACTTT
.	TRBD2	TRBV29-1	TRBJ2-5	CSVGASGAFQETQYF	TGCAGCGTTGGGGCTAGCGGAGCCTTTCAAGAGACCCAGTACTTC
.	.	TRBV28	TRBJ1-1	CASSSVGTEAFF	TGTGCCAGCAGCTCGGTTGGCACTGAAGCTTTCTTT
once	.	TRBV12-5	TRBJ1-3	CASGFGSGNTIYF	TGTGCTAGTGGTTTCGGTTCCGGAAACACCATATATTTT
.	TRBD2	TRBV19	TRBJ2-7	CASSIPGGGLYEQYF	TGTGCCAGTAGTATCCCCGGGGGGGGCCTCTACGAGCAGTACTTC
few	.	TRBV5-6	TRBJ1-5	CASSLGPWSNQPQHF	TGTGCCAGCAGCTTGGGGCCTTGGTCAAACCAGCCCCAGCATTTT
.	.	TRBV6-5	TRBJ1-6	CASSYGTEEGSPLHF	TGTGCCAGCAGTTACGGTACGGAGGAAGGTTCACCCCTCCACTTT
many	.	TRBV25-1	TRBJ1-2	CASSEGGSANYGYTF	TGTGCCAGCAGTGAAGGAGGGAGCGCTAACTATGGCTACACCTTC
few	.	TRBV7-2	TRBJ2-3	CASSLAGASTDTQYF	TGTGCCAGCAGCTTGGCGGGGGCTAGCACAGATACGCAGTATTTT
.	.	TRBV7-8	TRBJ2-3	CASSSLGTDTQYF	TGTGCCAGCAGCTCCCTCGGGACAGATACGCAGTATTTT
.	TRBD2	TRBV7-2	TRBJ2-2	CASSQRRWAGVNTGELFF	TGTGCCAGCAGCCAACGCCGATGGGCGGGAGTGAACACCGGGGAGCTGTTTTTT
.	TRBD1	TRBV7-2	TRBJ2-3	CASSLGKTGKLGDTQYF	TGTGCCAGCAGCTTAGGAAAGACAGGGAAATTAGGAGATACGCAGTATTTT
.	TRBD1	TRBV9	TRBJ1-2	CASSVGQGGYGYTF	TGTGCCAGCAGCGTAGGACAGGGAGGCTATGGCTACACCTTC
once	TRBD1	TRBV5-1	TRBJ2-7	CASSSGQGVREQYF	TGCGCCAGCAGCTCGGGACAGGGGGTGCGGGAGCAGTACTTC
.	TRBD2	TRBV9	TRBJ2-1	CASSVATILAGDNEQFF	TGTGCCAGCAGCGTAGCTACCATACTAGCGGGGGACAATGAGCAGTTCTTC
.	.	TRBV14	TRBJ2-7	CASSRVTAGEQYF	TGTGCCAGCAGCCGCGTGACTGCGGGCGAGCAGTACTTC
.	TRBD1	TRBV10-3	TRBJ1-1	CALQQGADTEAFF	TGTGCCTTACAACAGGGGGCGGACACTGAAGCTTTCTTT